One sample yielded the 24 T cell receptor beta chains listed below, sequenced in a study of shared clonotypes between healthy human individuals. In the naive CD8 group, cells lacked CD45RO and were positively selected for CCR7, so terminally differentiated effector memory CD45RA+ cells were left out. Assay: immunoSEQ multiplex PCR; the TCRdb copy retains only in-frame clones and omits some. Of some 2,100,000 clones listed, roughly 91% are singletons. What was sequenced was naive CD8+ T cells from PBMCs. These receptors came from a young man in good health. Some clones in this sample may be carry-over from other donors' samples.

Comments on this clone: Other DNA sequences of this sample code for an identical CDR3. The chain combines TRBV12-5 with TRBJ2-1; D remains unclear. The CDR3 has 12 amino acids. CDR1 and CDR2 from the germline V gene are LGHNT and FRNRAP. Trimming took 0 bases from V and 9 from J, leaving 6 bases between them. The CDR3 nucleotides read TGTGCTAGTGGTTTGGTACCGGGTGAGCAGTTCTTC. It translates to CASGLVPGEQFF. Using reference TRBV12-5 and TRBJ2-1 for the parts outside the CDR3, the full variable domain is DARVTQTPRHKVTEMGQEVTMRCQPILGHNTVFWYRQTMMQGLELLAYFRNRAPLDDSGMPKDRFSAEMPDATLATLKIQPSEPRDSAVYFCASGLVPGEQFFGPGTRLTVL.

The rearrangement links TRBV5-8 to TRBJ2-7; perhaps TRBD1 as D (6 bases). Germline CDR1 is SGHTS and CDR2 is YDEGEE. Trimming pared 3 bases from V and 1 base from J, leaving 17 bases between. The CDR3 is 16 amino acids. CDR3 nucleotide sequence: TGTGCCAGCAGCTCAAGATGGACAGAACTTTCCTACGAGCAGTACTTC. Its protein product is CASSSRWTELSYEQYF. Combining the CDR3 with reference TRBV5-8 and TRBJ2-7 gives the whole variable domain EAGVTQSPTHLIKTRGQQATLRCSPISGHTSVYWYQQALGLGLQFLLWYDEGEERNRGNFPPRFSGRQFPNYSSELNVNALELEDSALYLCASSSRWTELSYEQYFGPGTRLTVT.

This clone turned up a few times. In nucleotides, the CDR3 is TGTGCCAGCAGCGATCACAGGGGCCTTAGCTCCTACAATGAGCAGTTCTTC. It encodes CASSDHRGLSSYNEQFF. The rearrangement joins TRBV7-9 to TRBJ2-1; TRBD1 matches 7 bases. Unmatched junction bases numbered 10, after V lost 5 bases and J lost 0 bases. CDR3 length equals 17 residues. Germline V gene data show CDR1 as SEHNR and CDR2 as FQNEAQ (reference sequence).

This clone came up once. V gene TRBV27 combines with J gene TRBJ1-2; TRBD1 is a possible D gene (6 bases). There are 14 residues in the CDR3. Germline CDR1 is MNHEY and CDR2 is SMNVEV (reference sequence). With 7 bases removed from V and 4 bases from J, the gap between germline ends came to 16 bases. The CDR3, as DNA: TGTGCCAGCACCCCGTACAGGGTCCCCTATGGCTACACCTTC. Its translation: CASTPYRVPYGYTF.

V gene TRBV7-6 combines with J gene TRBJ2-2; D perhaps matches TRBD1 (6 bases). The germline V gene has CDR1 SGHVS and CDR2 FNYEAQ. This CDR3 has 15 amino acids. V was pared by 8 bases and J by 0 bases, with 13 bases between. The CDR3 sequence is CASRRTVSNTGELFF. The CDR3 nucleotides are TGTGCCAGCCGCCGGACAGTTTCGAACACCGGGGAGCTGTTTTTT.

The chain has TRBV7-6 and TRBJ2-7, with D perhaps matching TRBD1 or TRBD2 (6 bases each). Trimming removed 1 base at V and 6 bases at J, with 16 bases between. Germline V lookup: CDR1 SGHVS, CDR2 FNYEAQ. This CDR3 contains 15 residues. The CDR3 here is CASSLGAGEVVEQYF. Written as DNA, the CDR3 is TGTGCCAGCAGCTTAGGGGCAGGGGAGGTAGTCGAGCAGTACTTC.

This chain uses TRBV7-9 with TRBJ2-7; D unclear. Trimming stripped 1 base from V and 7 bases from J, with 11 bases between. The CDR3 has 13 amino acids. Germline V CDR1 and CDR2: SEHNR, FQNEAQ (reference sequence). The CDR3, as DNA: TGTGCCAGCAGCTTAGTGGCTGGGTCGGAGCAGTACTTC. It specifies CASSLVAGSEQYF.

This rearrangement joins TRBV7-9 to TRBJ1-3, with no clear D. Per the germline V gene, CDR1 is SEHNR and CDR2 is FQNEAQ (reference sequence). Trimming took off 1 base at V and 0 bases at J, with 10 bases between the two ends. The CDR3 runs 16 residues. CDR3 region: CASSLGYGSSGNTIYF. The DNA of the CDR3 is TGTGCCAGCAGCTTAGGGTACGGGAGCTCTGGAAACACCATATATTTT.

The V gene is TRBV11-2, the J gene TRBJ2-7, with a tentative D call TRBD2 (7 bases). This CDR3 region has 15 residues. Between the trimmed V and J ends, which lost 1 base and 7 bases, there was a span of 17 bases. Germline assignment: CDR1 SGHAT and CDR2 FQNNGV. The CDR3 DNA is TGTGCCAGCAGCTTAGTGGGAGGGACCAGGGGTGAGCAGTACTTC. Translated, it gives CASSLVGGTRGEQYF. Combining the CDR3 with reference TRBV11-2 and TRBJ2-7 gives the whole variable domain EAGVAQSPRYKIIEKRQSVAFWCNPISGHATLYWYQQILGQGPKLLIQFQNNGVVDDSQLPKDRFSAERLKGVDSTLKIQPAKLEDSAVYLCASSLVGGTRGEQYFGPGTRLTVT.

This clone appeared once. The chain uses TRBV10-2 and TRBJ2-5, with a possible D match to TRBD1 (6 bases). Gene TRBJ2-7 matches the end of the DNA better, so the J call may be wrong. CDR3 length: 12 residues. Germline V lookup: CDR1 WSHSY, CDR2 SAAADI. The CDR3 nucleotides are TGCGCCAGCCTCAGGGGTTCCTACGAGCAGTACTTC. Translated, it gives CASLRGSYEQYF.

The chain uses TRBV19 and TRBJ1-5; 7 bases are a match to TRBD1. The V and J ends lost 9 bases and 4 bases, in that order; junction bases with no gene match: 3. From germline, CDR1 is LNHDA and CDR2 SQIVND (reference sequence). This CDR3 has 12 amino acids. The CDR3 loop reads CASGTANQPQHF. In DNA, the CDR3 is TGTGCCAGCGGGACAGCGAATCAGCCCCAGCATTTT.

The V and J genes are TRBV30 and TRBJ2-7; 9 bases are shared with TRBD1. Germline values: CDR1 GTSNPN, CDR2 SVGIG (reference sequence). The length of the CDR3 is 15 residues. V gave up 5 bases and J gave up 4 bases; unmatched junction bases: 12. CDR3 sequence: CAWGPAQGAVYEQYF. The CDR3, as DNA: TGTGCCTGGGGCCCCGCACAGGGGGCGGTTTACGAGCAGTACTTC.

The J gene is TRBJ2-1, the V gene TRBV5-8, with D hard to call. The CDR3 is 11 amino acids. The ends were cut back, 2 bases at V and 9 bases at J, with 6 bases in the middle. Germline V gene sequence: CDR1 SGHTS, CDR2 YDEGEE. CDR3 amino acids: CASSFLSEQFF. CDR3 bases: TGTGCCAGCAGCTTCCTGAGTGAGCAGTTCTTC.

The chain uses TRBV4-3 and TRBJ2-1; 8 bases match TRBD2. J lost 6 bases, V lost 0 bases, and 13 bases had no gene match. The CDR3 is 18 residues long. Per the germline V gene, CDR1 is LGHNA and CDR2 is YSLEER. CDR3 protein: CASSQDRFSGLVANEQFF. In nucleotides, the CDR3 is TGCGCCAGCAGCCAAGATCGGTTCTCGGGACTAGTCGCCAATGAGCAGTTCTTC.

The chain employs TRBV7-7 and TRBJ2-5; 10 bases align to TRBD1. Germline trimming cut 8 bases from V and 4 bases from J; bases unmatched to any gene: 13. The germline V gene encodes CDR1 SSHAT and CDR2 FNYEAQ (reference sequence). The CDR3 contains 16 residues. CDR3 sequence reads: CASGPPGGQGGETQYF. The CDR3 DNA follows: TGTGCCAGCGGACCACCAGGAGGACAGGGGGGAGAGACCCAGTACTTC.

The chain is built from TRBV5-6 and TRBJ1-2; D may be TRBD1 (5 bases). Germline CDR1 is SGHDT and CDR2 is YYEEEE. Trimming stripped 4 bases from V and 4 bases from J, with 14 bases between. The CDR3 totals 14 residues. CDR3 loop: CASSARGGPYGYTF. In DNA, the CDR3 is TGTGCCAGCAGCGCCCGGGGGGGACCCTATGGCTACACCTTC.

This clone was counted between two and nine times. The DNA of the CDR3 is TGCAGCGTTGCAGACCTCTCGCGGTCATATGGCTACACCTTC. Encoded protein: CSVADLSRSYGYTF. The chain links TRBV29-1 to TRBJ1-2, with unresolved D. Germline V gene data show CDR1 as SQVTM and CDR2 as ANQGSEA. Trimming shortened V by 4 bases and J by 5 bases, and 17 bases separated the two germline ends. The CDR3 has 14 amino acids.

As regards this clone: Different DNA sequences within this sample yield the same CDR3. The chain uses TRBV7-6 and TRBJ2-3, with unresolved D. V was clipped by 2 bases and J by 2 bases, with 11 bases between them. This CDR3 is 15 amino acids long. CDR1 is SGHVS, CDR2 FNYEAQ, per germline. CDR3 loop: CASSLIATSTDTQYF. CDR3 nucleotides: TGTGCCAGCAGCTTAATTGCGACCTCCACAGATACGCAGTATTTT.

The J gene is TRBJ2-7, the V gene TRBV11-2; TRBD1 matches at 9 bases. V shed 5 bases and J 5 bases; nucleotides not matched to a gene: 19. The CDR3 spans 18 residues. Germline CDR1 reads SGHAT; CDR2 reads FQNNGV. CDR3 in amino acids: CASSHQKKGQGPANEQYF. In DNA, the CDR3 is TGTGCCAGCAGCCATCAGAAAAAAGGACAGGGGCCTGCGAACGAGCAGTACTTC.

V usage is TRBV5-1 and J usage is TRBJ1-2; weak D call: TRBD1 (6 bases). Trimming shortened V by 5 bases and J by 0 bases, and 14 bases separated the two germline ends. Germline V gene data show CDR1 as SGHRS and CDR2 as YFSETQ. The length of the CDR3 is 15 residues. CDR3 residues: CASRAGTLTNYGYTF. The CDR3 bases are TGCGCCAGCAGGGCCGGGACACTTACTAACTATGGCTACACCTTC.

There are a few counts of this clone. Other DNA sequences within the sample encode an identical CDR3. The CDR3 reads CASSLAGLNTEAFF. CDR3 in DNA: TGTGCCAGCAGCTTAGCAGGGCTGAACACTGAAGCTTTCTTT. V and J are TRBV7-9 and TRBJ1-1; D unclear. CDR1 is SEHNR, CDR2 FQNEAQ, per germline (reference sequence). Trimming took 0 bases from V and 0 from J, leaving 5 bases between them. The CDR3 sequence is 14 residues long.

This chain connects TRBV28 to TRBJ1-5; D possibly corresponds to TRBD1 (5 bases). This CDR3 comprises 17 residues. Germline CDR1 MDHEN, CDR2 SYDVKM. The V gene lost 4 bases and the J gene lost 2 bases, with 18 bases spanning the gap. The CDR3 nucleotides are TGTGCCAGCAGTTACGACGGATTAAGAGGGGGCAATCAGCCCCAGCATTTT. Encoded protein: CASSYDGLRGGNQPQHF.

This chain links TRBV5-1 with TRBJ2-1; D uncertain. CDR1 and CDR2 (germline): SGHRS, YFSETQ. V was cut by 4 bases and J by 0 bases, with 29 bases left in between. This CDR3 comprises 21 residues. CDR3 sequence reads: CASSLSRPRSSFKSSYNEQFF. The CDR3 coding sequence is TGCGCCAGCAGCCTGTCCCGACCGCGTAGTTCGTTTAAGAGCTCCTACAATGAGCAGTTCTTC. The full variable domain, rest sourced from reference TRBV5-1 and TRBJ2-1, is KAGVTQTPRYLIKTRGQQVTLSCSPISGHRSVSWYQQTPGQGLQFLFEYFSETQRNKGNFPGRFSGRQFSNSRSEMNVSTLELGDSALYLCASSLSRPRSSFKSSYNEQFFGPGTRLTVL.

Points on this clone: This CDR3 is also generated by other DNA sequences in the sample. The chain couples TRBV9 to TRBJ2-7; the D is unclear. Looked up from germline, CDR1 is SGDLS and CDR2 is YYNGEE. The CDR3 loop spans 12 amino acids. V was clipped by 2 bases and J by 2 bases, with 5 bases between them. The CDR3, as DNA: TGTGCCAGCAGCGTGGGGACCTACGAGCAGTACTTC. Protein product: CASSVGTYEQYF.